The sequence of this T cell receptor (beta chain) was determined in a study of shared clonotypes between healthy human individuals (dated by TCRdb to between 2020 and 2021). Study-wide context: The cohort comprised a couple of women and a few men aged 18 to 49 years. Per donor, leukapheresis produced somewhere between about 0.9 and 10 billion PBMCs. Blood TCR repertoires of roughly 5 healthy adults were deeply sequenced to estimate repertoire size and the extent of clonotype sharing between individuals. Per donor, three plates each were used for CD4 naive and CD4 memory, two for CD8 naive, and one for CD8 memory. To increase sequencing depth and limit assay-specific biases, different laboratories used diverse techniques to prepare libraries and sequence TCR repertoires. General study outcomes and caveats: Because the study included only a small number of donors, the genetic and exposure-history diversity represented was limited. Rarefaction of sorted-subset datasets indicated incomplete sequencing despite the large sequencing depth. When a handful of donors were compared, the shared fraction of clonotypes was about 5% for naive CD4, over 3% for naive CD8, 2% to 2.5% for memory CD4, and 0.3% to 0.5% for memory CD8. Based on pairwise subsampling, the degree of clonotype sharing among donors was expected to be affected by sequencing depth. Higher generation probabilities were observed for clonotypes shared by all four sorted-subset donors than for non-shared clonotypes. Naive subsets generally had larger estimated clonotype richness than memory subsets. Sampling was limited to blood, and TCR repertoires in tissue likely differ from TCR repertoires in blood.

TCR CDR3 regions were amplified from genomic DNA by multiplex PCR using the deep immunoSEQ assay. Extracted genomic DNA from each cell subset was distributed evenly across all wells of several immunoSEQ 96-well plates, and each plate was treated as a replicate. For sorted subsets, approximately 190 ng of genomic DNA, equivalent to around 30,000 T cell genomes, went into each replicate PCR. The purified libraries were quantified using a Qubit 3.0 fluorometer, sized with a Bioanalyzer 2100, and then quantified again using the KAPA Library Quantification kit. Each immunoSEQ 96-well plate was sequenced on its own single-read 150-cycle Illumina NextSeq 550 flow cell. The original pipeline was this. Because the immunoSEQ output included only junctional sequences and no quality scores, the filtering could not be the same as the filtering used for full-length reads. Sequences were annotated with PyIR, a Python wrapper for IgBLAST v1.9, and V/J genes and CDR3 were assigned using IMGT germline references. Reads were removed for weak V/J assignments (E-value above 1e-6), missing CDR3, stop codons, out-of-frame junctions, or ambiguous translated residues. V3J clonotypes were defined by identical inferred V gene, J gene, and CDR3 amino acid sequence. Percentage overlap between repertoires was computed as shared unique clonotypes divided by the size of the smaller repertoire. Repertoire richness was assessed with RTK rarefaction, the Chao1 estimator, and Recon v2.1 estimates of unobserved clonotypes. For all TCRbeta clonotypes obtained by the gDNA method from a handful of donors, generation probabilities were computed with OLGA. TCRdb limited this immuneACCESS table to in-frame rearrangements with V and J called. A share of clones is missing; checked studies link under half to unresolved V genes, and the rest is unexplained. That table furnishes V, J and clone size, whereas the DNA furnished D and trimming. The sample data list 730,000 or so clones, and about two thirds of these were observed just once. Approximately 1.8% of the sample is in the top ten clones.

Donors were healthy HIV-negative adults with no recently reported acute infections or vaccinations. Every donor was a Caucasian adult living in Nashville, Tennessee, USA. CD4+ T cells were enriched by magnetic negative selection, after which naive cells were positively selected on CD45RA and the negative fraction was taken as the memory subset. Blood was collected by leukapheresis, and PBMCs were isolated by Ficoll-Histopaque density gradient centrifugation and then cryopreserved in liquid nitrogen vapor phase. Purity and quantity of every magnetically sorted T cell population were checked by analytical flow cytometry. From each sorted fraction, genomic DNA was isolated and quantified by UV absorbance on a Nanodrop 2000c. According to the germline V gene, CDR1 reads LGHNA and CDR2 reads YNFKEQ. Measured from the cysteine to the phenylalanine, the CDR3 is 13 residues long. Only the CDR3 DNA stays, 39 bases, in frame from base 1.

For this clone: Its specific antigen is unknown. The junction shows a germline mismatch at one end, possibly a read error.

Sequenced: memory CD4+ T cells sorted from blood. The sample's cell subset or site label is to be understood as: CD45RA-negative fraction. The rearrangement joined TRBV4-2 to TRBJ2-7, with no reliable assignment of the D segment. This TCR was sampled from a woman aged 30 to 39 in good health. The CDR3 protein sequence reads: CASSQKTRSQLVF. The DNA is TGTGCCAGCAGCCAGAAGACGAGGTCCCAGTTGGTTTTC.